This passage covers 2 T cell receptor beta chains from one sample sequenced in a study of cytomegalovirus exposure and HLA in healthy donors. Sequencing used immunoSEQ multiplex PCR; TCRdb keeps in-frame clones, though not all of them. The sample lists 120,000 to 150,000 clones, roughly 92% occurring once. Sequencing was carried out using PBMCs. Receptors originate from a man aged 18 to 30 in good health and CMV-seronegative.

The rearrangement uses TRBV29-1 and TRBJ2-7; weak D call: TRBD2 (7 bases). From germline, CDR1 is SQVTM and CDR2 ANQGSEA. The CDR3 totals 15 residues. Trimming pared 7 bases from V and 2 bases from J, leaving 21 bases between. The CDR3 nucleotides read TGCAGCGCCGTCCGGGCGGGGGCGCGTCCCTACGAGCAGTACGTC. This gives the protein CSAVRAGARPYEQYV.

This chain uses TRBV5-1 with TRBJ2-3; D might be TRBD1 (5 bases). CDR3 length: 13 residues. The V gene's germline CDR1 is SGHRS and CDR2 YFSETQ. The V end lost 1 base, the J end lost 8 bases, and 11 bases lay between the germline ends. CDR3 coding DNA: TGCGCCAGCAGCTTGAACGTTCAGGGTACGCAGTATTTT. Its protein product is CASSLNVQGTQYF.